Sequencing of this T cell receptor (beta chain) was carried out in a study of T cells in Graves' hyperthyroidism and ophthalmopathy. This clonotype has a count of ten or more. Amplified TCR beta CDR3 regions came from RNA transcripts. HTBI primers were employed in a first-round RT-PCR of the TCR CDR3. MiXCR, applied by TCRdb to the multiplex PCR reads, yields one record per CDR3 protein. The sample consists of over 400,000 distinct CDR3 sequences, under 25% of them appearing once. The sequenced sample consisted of blood. This clonotype originated in a woman aged 70 to 79 with Graves' ophthalmopathy.

The CDR3 here is CAAGTSENTGELFF. CDR3 in DNA: TGTGCCGCCGGAACTAGCGAGAACACCGGGGAGCTGTTTTTT. The chain carries TRBV10-3 and TRBJ2-2, with 7 bases lining up with TRBD2. The germline CDR1 and CDR2 sequences are ENHRY and SYGVKD. V shed 11 bases, J shed 1 base, and the junction held 7 bases outside the gene matches. This CDR3 is built from 14 residues.